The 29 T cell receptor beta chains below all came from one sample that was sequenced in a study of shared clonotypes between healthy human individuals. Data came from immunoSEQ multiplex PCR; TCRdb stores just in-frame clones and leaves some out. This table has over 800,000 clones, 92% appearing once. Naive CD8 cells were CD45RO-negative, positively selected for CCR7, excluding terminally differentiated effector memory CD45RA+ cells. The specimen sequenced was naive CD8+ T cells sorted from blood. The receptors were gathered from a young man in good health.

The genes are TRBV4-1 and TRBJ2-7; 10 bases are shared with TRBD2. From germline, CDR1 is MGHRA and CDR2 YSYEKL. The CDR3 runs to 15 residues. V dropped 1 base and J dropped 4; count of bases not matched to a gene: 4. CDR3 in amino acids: CASSQALAGEYEQYF. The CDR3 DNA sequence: TGCGCCAGCAGCCAAGCGCTAGCGGGAGAATACGAGCAGTACTTC.

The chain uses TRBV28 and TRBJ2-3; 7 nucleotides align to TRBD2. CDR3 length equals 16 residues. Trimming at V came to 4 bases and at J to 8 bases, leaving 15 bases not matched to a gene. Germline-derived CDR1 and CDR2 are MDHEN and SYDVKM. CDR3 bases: TGTGCCAGCAGTTCGGCCGGGACTATCCCTCCGGGTACGCAGTATTTT. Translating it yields CASSSAGTIPPGTQYF.

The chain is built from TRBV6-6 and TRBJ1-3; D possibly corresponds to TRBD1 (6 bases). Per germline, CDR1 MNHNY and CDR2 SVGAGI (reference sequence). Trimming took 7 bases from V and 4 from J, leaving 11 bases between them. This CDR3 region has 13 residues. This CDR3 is CASTPDRGNTIYF. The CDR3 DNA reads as TGTGCCAGCACCCCGGACAGAGGAAACACCATATATTTT.

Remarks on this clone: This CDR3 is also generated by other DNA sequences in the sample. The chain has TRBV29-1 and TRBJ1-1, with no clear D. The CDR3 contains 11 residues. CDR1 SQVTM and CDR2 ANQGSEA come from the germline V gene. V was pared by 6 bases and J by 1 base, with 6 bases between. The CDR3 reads CSVPTNTEAFF. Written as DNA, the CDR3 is TGCAGCGTGCCTACGAACACTGAAGCTTTCTTT.

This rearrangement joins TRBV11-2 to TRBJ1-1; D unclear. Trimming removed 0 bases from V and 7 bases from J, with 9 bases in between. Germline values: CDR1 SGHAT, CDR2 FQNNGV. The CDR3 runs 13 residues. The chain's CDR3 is CASSLDPRVEAFF. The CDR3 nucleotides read TGTGCCAGCAGCTTAGACCCCCGGGTTGAAGCTTTCTTT.

The CDR3 sequence is CASSSGTFNPQPQHF. CDR3 in DNA: TGTGCCAGTAGTTCCGGGACCTTTAATCCCCAGCCCCAGCATTTT. This sequence joins TRBV19 and TRBJ1-5; D might be TRBD1 (5 bases). CDR1 and CDR2 (germline): LNHDA, SQIVND (reference sequence). This CDR3 is 15 amino acids long. V was trimmed by 5 bases and J by 7 bases, leaving 18 bases between them. Full variable domain (rest looked up from reference TRBV19 and TRBJ1-5): DGGITQSPKYLFRKEGQNVTLSCEQNLNHDAMYWYRQDPGQGLRLIYYSQIVNDFQKGDIAEGYSVSREKKESFPLTVTSAQKNPTAFYLCASSSGTFNPQPQHFGDGTRLSIL.

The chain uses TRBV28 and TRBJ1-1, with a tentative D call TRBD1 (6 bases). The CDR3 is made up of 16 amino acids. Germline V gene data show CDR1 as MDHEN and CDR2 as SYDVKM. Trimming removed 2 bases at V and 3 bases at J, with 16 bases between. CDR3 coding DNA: TGTGCCAGCAGTTTAATTCCCAGCAGGGGCGACACTGAAGCTTTCTTT. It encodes CASSLIPSRGDTEAFF.

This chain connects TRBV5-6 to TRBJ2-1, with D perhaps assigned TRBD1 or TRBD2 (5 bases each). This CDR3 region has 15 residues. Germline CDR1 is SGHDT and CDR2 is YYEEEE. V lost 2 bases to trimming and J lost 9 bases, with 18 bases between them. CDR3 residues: CASSFQGRPPSEQFF. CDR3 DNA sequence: TGTGCCAGCAGCTTCCAGGGACGGCCCCCCAGTGAGCAGTTCTTC.

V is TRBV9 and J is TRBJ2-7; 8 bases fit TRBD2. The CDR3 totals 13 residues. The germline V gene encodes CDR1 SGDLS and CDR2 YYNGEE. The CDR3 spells CASSGDESYEQYF. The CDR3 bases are TGTGCGAGTAGCGGGGACGAATCCTACGAGCAGTACTTC.

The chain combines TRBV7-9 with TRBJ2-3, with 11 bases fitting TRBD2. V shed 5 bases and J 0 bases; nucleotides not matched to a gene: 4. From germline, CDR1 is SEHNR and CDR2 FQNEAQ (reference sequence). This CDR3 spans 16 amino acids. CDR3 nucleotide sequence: TGTGCCAGCAGCCGACTAGCGGGGACTAGCACAGATACGCAGTATTTT. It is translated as CASSRLAGTSTDTQYF. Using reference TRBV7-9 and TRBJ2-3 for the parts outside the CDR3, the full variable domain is DTGVSQNPRHKITKRGQNVTFRCDPISEHNRLYWYRQTLGQGPEFLTYFQNEAQLEKSRLLSDRFSAERPKGSFSTLEIQRTEQGDSAMYLCASSRLAGTSTDTQYFGPGTRLTVL.

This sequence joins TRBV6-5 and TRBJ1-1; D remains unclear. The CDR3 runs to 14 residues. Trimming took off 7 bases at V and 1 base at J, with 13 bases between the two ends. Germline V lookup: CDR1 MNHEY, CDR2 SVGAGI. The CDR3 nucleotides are TGTGCCAGCACCGGGGTGAATGGGAACACTGAAGCTTTCTTT. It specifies CASTGVNGNTEAFF.

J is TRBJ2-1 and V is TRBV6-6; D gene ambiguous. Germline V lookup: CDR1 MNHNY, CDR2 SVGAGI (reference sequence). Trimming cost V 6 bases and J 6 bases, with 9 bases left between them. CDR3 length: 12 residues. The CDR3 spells CASSLNSNEQFF. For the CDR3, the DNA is TGTGCCAGCAGCCTCAACAGCAATGAGCAGTTCTTC.

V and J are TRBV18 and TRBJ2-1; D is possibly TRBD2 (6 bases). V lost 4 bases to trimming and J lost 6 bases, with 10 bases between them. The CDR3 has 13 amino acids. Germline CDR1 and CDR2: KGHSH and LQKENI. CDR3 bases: TGTGCCAGCTCACGGGGAGGTCCCAATGAGCAGTTCTTC. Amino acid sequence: CASSRGGPNEQFF.

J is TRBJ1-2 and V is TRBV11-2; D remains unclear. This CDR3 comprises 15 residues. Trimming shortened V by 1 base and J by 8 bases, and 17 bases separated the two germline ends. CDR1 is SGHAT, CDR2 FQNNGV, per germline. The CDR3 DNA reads TGTGCCAGCAGCTTAGGGACTTTGGGGATGGGGGGCTACACCTTC. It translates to CASSLGTLGMGGYTF.

In DNA, the CDR3 is TGTGCCAGCAGGGGACAGTCCTACGAGCAGTACTTC. It translates to CASRGQSYEQYF. The gene calls are TRBV6-1 and TRBJ2-7; 7 bases map to TRBD1. CDR1 is MNHNS, CDR2 SASEGT, per germline. CDR3 length: 12 amino acids. The trim removed 6 bases at V and 1 base at J, leaving 0 bases unmatched.

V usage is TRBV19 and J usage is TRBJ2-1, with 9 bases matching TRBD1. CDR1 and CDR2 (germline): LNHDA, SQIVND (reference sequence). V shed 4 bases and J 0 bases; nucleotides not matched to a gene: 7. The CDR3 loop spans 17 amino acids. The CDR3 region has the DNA TGTGCCAGTAGTAACGACCGGGACAGGGCCTCCTACAATGAGCAGTTCTTC. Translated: CASSNDRDRASYNEQFF. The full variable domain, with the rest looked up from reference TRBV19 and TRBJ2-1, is DGGITQSPKYLFRKEGQNVTLSCEQNLNHDAMYWYRQDPGQGLRLIYYSQIVNDFQKGDIAEGYSVSREKKESFPLTVTSAQKNPTAFYLCASSNDRDRASYNEQFFGPGTRLTVL.

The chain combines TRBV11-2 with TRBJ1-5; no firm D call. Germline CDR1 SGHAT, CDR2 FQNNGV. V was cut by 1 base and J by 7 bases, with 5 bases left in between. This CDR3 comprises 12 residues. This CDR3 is CASSLGEQPQHF. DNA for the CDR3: TGTGCCAGCAGCTTAGGGGAACAGCCCCAGCATTTT.

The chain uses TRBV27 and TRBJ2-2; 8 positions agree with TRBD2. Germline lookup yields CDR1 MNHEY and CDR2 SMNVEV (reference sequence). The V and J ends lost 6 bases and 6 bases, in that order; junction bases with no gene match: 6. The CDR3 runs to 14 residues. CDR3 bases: TGTGCCAGCAGGAGCGGGAGTGTCGCCGGGGAGCTGTTTTTT. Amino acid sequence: CASRSGSVAGELFF.

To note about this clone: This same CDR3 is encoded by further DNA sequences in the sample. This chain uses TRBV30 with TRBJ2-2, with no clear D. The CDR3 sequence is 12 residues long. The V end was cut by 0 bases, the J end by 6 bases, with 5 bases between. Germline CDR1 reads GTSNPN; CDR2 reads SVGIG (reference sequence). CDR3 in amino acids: CAWSVLAGELFF. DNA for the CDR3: TGTGCCTGGAGTGTACTGGCCGGGGAGCTGTTTTTT.

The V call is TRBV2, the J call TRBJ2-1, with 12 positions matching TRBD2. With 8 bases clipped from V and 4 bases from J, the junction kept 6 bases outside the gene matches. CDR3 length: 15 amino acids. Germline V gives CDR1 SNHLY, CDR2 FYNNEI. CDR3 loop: CASAPGTSGYNEQFF. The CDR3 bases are TGTGCCAGCGCCCCCGGGACTAGCGGGTACAATGAGCAGTTCTTC. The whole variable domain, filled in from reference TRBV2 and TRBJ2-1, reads EPEVTQTPSHQVTQMGQEVILRCVPISNHLYFYWYRQILGQKVEFLVSFYNNEISEKSEIFDDQFSVERPDGSNFTLKIRSTKLEDSAMYFCASAPGTSGYNEQFFGPGTRLTVL.

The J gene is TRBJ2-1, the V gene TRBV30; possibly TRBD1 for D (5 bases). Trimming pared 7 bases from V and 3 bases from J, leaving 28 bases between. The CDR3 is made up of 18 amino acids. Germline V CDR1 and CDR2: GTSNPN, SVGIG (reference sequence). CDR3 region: CASPRQTRVLGDYNEQFF. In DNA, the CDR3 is TGTGCCTCACCCAGGCAGACCCGGGTCCTAGGGGACTACAATGAGCAGTTCTTC.

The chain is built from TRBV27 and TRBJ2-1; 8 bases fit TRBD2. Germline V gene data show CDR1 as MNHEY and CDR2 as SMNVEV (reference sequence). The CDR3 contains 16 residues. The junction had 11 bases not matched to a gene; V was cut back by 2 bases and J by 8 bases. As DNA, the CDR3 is TGTGCCAGCAGTTTAATTGGCGGGAGGCCGGCCGATGAGCAGTTCTTC. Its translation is CASSLIGGRPADEQFF.

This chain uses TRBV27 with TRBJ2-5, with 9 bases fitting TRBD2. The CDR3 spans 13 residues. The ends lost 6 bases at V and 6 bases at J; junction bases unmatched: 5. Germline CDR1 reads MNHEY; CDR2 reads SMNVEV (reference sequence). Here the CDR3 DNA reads TGTGCCAGCAGCCATAGCGGGAGTAAGACCCAGTACTTC. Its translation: CASSHSGSKTQYF.

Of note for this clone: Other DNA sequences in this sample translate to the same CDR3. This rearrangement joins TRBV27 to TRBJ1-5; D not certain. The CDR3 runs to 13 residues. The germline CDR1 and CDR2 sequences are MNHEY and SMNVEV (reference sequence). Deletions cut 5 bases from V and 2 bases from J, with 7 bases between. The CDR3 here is CASSRGGNQPQHF. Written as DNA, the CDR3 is TGTGCCAGCAGTCGCGGGGGCAATCAGCCCCAGCATTTT.

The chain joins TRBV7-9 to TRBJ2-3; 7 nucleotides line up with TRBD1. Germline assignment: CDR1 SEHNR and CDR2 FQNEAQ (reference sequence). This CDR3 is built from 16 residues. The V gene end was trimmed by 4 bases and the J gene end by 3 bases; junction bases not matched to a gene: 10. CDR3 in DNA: TGTGCCAGCAGCTCCACCCGACAGGGTATAACAGATACGCAGTATTTT. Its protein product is CASSSTRQGITDTQYF.

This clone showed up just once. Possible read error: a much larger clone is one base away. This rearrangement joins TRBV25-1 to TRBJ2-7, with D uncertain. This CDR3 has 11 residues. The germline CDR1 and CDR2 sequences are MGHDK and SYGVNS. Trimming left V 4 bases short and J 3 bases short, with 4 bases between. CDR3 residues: CASSAGYEQYF. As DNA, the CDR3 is TGTGCCAGCAGTGCCGGCTACGAGCAGTACTTC.

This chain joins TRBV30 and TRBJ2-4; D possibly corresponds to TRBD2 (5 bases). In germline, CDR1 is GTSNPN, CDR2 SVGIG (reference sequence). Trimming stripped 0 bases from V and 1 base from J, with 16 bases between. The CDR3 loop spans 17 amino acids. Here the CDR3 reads CAWSVTEWWEAKNIQYF. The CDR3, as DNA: TGTGCCTGGAGTGTAACGGAGTGGTGGGAGGCCAAAAACATTCAGTACTTC.

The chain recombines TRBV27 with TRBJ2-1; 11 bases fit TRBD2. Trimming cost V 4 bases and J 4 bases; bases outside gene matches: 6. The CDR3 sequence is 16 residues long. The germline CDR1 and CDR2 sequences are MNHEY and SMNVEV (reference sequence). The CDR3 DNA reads TGTGCCAGCAGTTCCGGACTAGCGGGTATATACAATGAGCAGTTCTTC. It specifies CASSSGLAGIYNEQFF.

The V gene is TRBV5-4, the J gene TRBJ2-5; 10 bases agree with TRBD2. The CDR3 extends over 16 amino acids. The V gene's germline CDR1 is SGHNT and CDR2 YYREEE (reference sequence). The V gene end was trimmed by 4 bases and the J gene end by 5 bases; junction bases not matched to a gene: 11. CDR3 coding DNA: TGTGCCAGCAGCAGTCCGGGACTAGCGATGGGGGAGACCCAGTACTTC. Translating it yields CASSSPGLAMGETQYF.